Following are 11 T cell receptor beta chains from one sample sequenced in a study of cytomegalovirus exposure and HLA in healthy donors. This PCR relied on a set of 60 Vbeta primers and 13 Jbeta primers. Sequencing was performed with immunoSEQ multiplex PCR; in TCRdb, only in-frame clones are kept and a portion is missing. The table has 180,000 or so clones, over 70% seen once. Sample: PBMCs. The receptors were sampled from a man aged 18 to 29 in good health and CMV-seronegative.

The genes are TRBV18 and TRBJ1-5; tentatively, D is TRBD1 (5 bases). Deletions cut 1 base from V and 0 bases from J, with 10 bases between. The V gene's germline CDR1 is KGHSH and CDR2 LQKENI. CDR3 size: 16 residues. CDR3 sequence reads: CASSPRQTYSNQPQHF. CDR3 sequence (DNA): TGTGCCAGCTCACCACGACAGACCTATAGCAATCAGCCCCAGCATTTT.

The chain recombines TRBV30 with TRBJ2-7; a possible D gene is TRBD2 (6 bases). The CDR3 consists of 13 residues. V shed 3 bases and J shed 4 bases, with 13 bases lying between them. From germline, CDR1 is GTSNPN and CDR2 SVGIG (reference sequence). The CDR3 sequence: CAWSVGAGYEQYF. In DNA, the CDR3 is TGTGCCTGGAGCGTAGGGGCGGGATACGAGCAGTACTTC.

The rearrangement uses TRBV13 and TRBJ1-1; the D gene is possibly TRBD1 (5 bases). Trimming left V 1 base short and J 6 bases short, with 18 bases between. The CDR3 contains 16 residues. Per germline, CDR1 PRHDT and CDR2 FYEKMQ (reference sequence). The CDR3 sequence: CASSLVARVGIAEAFF. The CDR3 nucleotides read TGTGCCAGCAGCTTAGTCGCCAGGGTTGGGATCGCTGAAGCTTTCTTT. Looking up the rest from reference TRBV13 and TRBJ1-1 gives the full variable domain: AAGVIQSPRHLIKEKRETATLKCYPIPRHDTVYWYQQGPGQDPQFLISFYEKMQSDKGSIPDRFSAQQFSDYHSELNMSSLELGDSALYFCASSLVARVGIAEAFFGQGTRLTVV.

This clone was recorded only once. The rearrangement links TRBV6-6 to TRBJ1-5; 7 bases map to TRBD1. Germline CDR1 and CDR2: MNHNY and SVGAGI (reference sequence). J gave up 3 bases and V 2 bases, and 1 base lay outside the gene matches. This CDR3 spans 14 amino acids. CDR3 loop: CASSYGTVNQPQHF. The CDR3 DNA follows: TGTGCCAGCAGTTACGGGACAGTCAATCAGCCCCAGCATTTT.

This clone was seen a handful of times. The chain links TRBV19 to TRBJ1-2, with D perhaps TRBD1 (6 bases). Germline values: CDR1 LNHDA, CDR2 SQIVND (reference sequence). The CDR3 covers 16 residues. Trimming left V 2 bases short and J 2 bases short, with 15 bases between. The CDR3 DNA reads as TGTGCCAGTAGTATATCGGCAGGGGCCAACAACTATGGCTACACCTTC. Translating gives CASSISAGANNYGYTF. The variable domain in full, with the rest retrieved from reference TRBV19 and TRBJ1-2, is DGGITQSPKYLFRKEGQNVTLSCEQNLNHDAMYWYRQDPGQGLRLIYYSQIVNDFQKGDIAEGYSVSREKKESFPLTVTSAQKNPTAFYLCASSISAGANNYGYTFGSGTRLTVV.

This sequence joins TRBV6-1 and TRBJ2-1, with D tentatively TRBD1 (5 bases). Trimming left V 11 bases short and J 5 bases short, with 19 bases between. Germline V lookup: CDR1 MNHNS, CDR2 SASEGT. There are 14 residues in the CDR3. The CDR3 region has the DNA TGTGCCGGGGCGGTCTCCCTACCAAACAATGAGCAGTTCTTC. Protein product: CAGAVSLPNNEQFF.

The chain links TRBV11-2 to TRBJ2-1; 7 bases agree with TRBD2. The CDR3 is made up of 13 amino acids. Per germline, CDR1 SGHAT and CDR2 FQNNGV. V lost 5 bases to trimming and J lost 8 bases; unmatched junction nucleotides: 6. CDR3 sequence reads: CASSIGLVDEQFF. CDR3 coding DNA: TGTGCCAGCAGCATCGGACTAGTCGATGAGCAGTTCTTC.

This rearrangement joins TRBV30 to TRBJ2-7; D might be TRBD2 (6 bases). The CDR3 covers 15 residues. Germline V CDR1 and CDR2: GTSNPN, SVGIG (reference sequence). Trimming cost V 0 bases and J 3 bases, with 15 bases left between them. The CDR3 here is CAWSVLGGRGYEQYF. In nucleotides, the CDR3 is TGTGCCTGGAGTGTATTGGGGGGTCGGGGCTACGAGCAGTACTTC.

The chain has TRBV19 and TRBJ2-7, with 9 bases fitting TRBD2. Germline CDR1 LNHDA, CDR2 SQIVND (reference sequence). The CDR3 runs to 14 residues. J lost 2 bases, V lost 8 bases, and 7 bases had no gene match. The CDR3 protein is CASSTGGRAYEQYF. CDR3 nucleotides: TGTGCCAGTTCCACGGGCGGGAGGGCCTACGAGCAGTACTTC.

The chain is built from TRBV18 and TRBJ2-7; 7 bases map to TRBD2. Losses at the gene ends were 2 bases for V and 6 bases for J; bases not matched to a gene: 4. In germline, CDR1 is KGHSH, CDR2 LQKENI. The CDR3 runs 13 residues. The CDR3 sequence is CASSPGTGGEQYF. CDR3 coding DNA: TGTGCCAGCTCACCAGGAACGGGGGGCGAGCAGTACTTC. Full variable domain (remainder filled in from reference TRBV18 and TRBJ2-7): NAGVMQNPRHLVRRRGQEARLRCSPMKGHSHVYWYRQLPEEGLKFMVYLQKENIIDESGMPKERFSAEFPKEGPSILRIQQVVRGDSAAYFCASSPGTGGEQYFGPGTRLTVT.

This chain joins TRBV7-2 and TRBJ2-5, with 7 nucleotides matching TRBD1. The CDR3 runs to 14 residues. The germline gives CDR1 SGHTA, CDR2 FQGNSA. V lost 4 bases, J lost 4 bases, and 6 bases stayed unmatched. CDR3 DNA: TGTGCCAGCAGCTCCGTTGACAGGGTAGAGACCCAGTACTTC. Amino acids: CASSSVDRVETQYF.